One and the same sample provided the 27 T cell receptor beta chains below, sequenced in a study of T-cell reconstitution after alpha-beta-depleted transplantation in children. Unique molecular identifiers tagged the TCRbeta library. TCRdb recomputed calls from the PCR reads with MiXCR, one row per CDR3 protein. This repertoire shows 500,000 to 650,000 distinct CDR3 sequences, 13% found once; its top ten account for around 2.2%. The source was PBMCs, mostly from graft donor cells, collected 360 days after TCRalphabeta/CD19-depleted stem cell transplant. These receptors originate from a male patient under 18 who had a stem cell transplant for acute myeloid leukemia, so the T cells may come from the graft donor.

This clonotype was picked up a small number of times. The V gene is TRBV20-1, the J gene TRBJ2-7; D unclear. The germline V and J ends were trimmed by 3 bases and 4 bases, with 7 bases remaining between them. The CDR3 is made up of 11 amino acids. The germline V gene has CDR1 DFQATT and CDR2 SNEGSKA (reference sequence). The chain's CDR3 is CSASPVYEQYF. In DNA, the CDR3 is TGCAGTGCTAGTCCCGTGTACGAGCAGTACTTC.

V and J are TRBV20-1 and TRBJ2-1; no firm D call. The germline CDR1 and CDR2 sequences are DFQATT and SNEGSKA (reference sequence). The CDR3 is made up of 14 amino acids. V shed 8 bases and J shed 15 bases, with 29 bases lying between them. The CDR3 here is CSPGVSASTFGLFF. The CDR3, as DNA: TGCAGTCCCGGCGTATCAGCCTCTACCTTCGGGCTGTTCTTC.

The chain employs TRBV20-1 and TRBJ2-7, with TRBD2 identical over 10 bases. The V gene's germline CDR1 is DFQATT and CDR2 SNEGSKA (reference sequence). The CDR3 is made up of 16 amino acids. The V gene end was trimmed by 0 bases and the J gene end by 7 bases; junction bases not matched to a gene: 12. CDR3 nucleotide sequence: TGCAGTGCTAGAGATTTAGGGGGACTAGCGCCTTATGAGCAGTACTTC. As protein: CSARDLGGLAPYEQYF.

The chain carries TRBV12-3 or TRBV12-4 and TRBJ2-7, with 11 bases that match TRBD2. CDR3 length: 17 amino acids. The junction had 13 bases not matched to a gene; V was cut back by 7 bases and J by 2 bases. CDR3 bases: TGTGCCAGCACCCCCGGACAGGGACTAGCGGTGACCTACGAGCAGTACTTC. This encodes CASTPGQGLAVTYEQYF.

This clonotype came up a few times. The chain combines TRBV20-1 with TRBJ2-1; 8 bases are a match to TRBD2. Germline assignment: CDR1 DFQATT and CDR2 SNEGSKA (reference sequence). V was clipped by 3 bases and J by 7 bases; unmatched bases: 11. CDR3 length equals 15 residues. The CDR3 is CSASLGGRPGNEQFF. In nucleotides, the CDR3 is TGCAGTGCTAGTCTCGGCGGGAGGCCGGGGAATGAGCAGTTCTTC.

This clonotype was found a few times. This chain connects TRBV28 to TRBJ2-5; D remains unclear. This CDR3 region has 12 residues. V was clipped by 2 bases and J by 2 bases, with 3 bases between them. Germline V gene lookup returns CDR1 MDHEN and CDR2 SYDVKM. The CDR3 here is CASSLQQETQYF. Here the CDR3 DNA reads TGTGCCAGCAGTTTACAGCAAGAGACCCAGTACTTC. Combining the CDR3 with reference TRBV28 and TRBJ2-5 gives the whole variable domain DVKVTQSSRYLVKRTGEKVFLECVQDMDHENMFWYRQDPGLGLRLIYFSYDVKMKEKGDIPEGYSVSREKKERFSLILESASTNQTSMYLCASSLQQETQYFGPGTRLLVL.

Here the CDR3 reads CASTRTGALNEQFF. The DNA for the CDR3 is TGTGCCAGCACCAGGACAGGGGCTCTAAATGAGCAGTTCTTC. V usage is TRBV11-1 and J usage is TRBJ2-1, with 9 bases matching TRBD1. With V trimmed by 7 bases and J by 7 bases, 8 bases remained unmatched. The CDR3 is 14 residues long. CDR1 is SGHAT, CDR2 FQDESV, per germline (reference sequence).

The rearrangement uses TRBV27 and TRBJ2-3; TRBD1 matches at 9 bases. V lost 1 base and J lost 0; bases outside the gene matches: 2. The CDR3 totals 16 residues. In germline, CDR1 is MNHEY, CDR2 SMNVEV (reference sequence). This chain's CDR3 is CASSLWGTGSTDTQYF. The CDR3 DNA is TGTGCCAGCAGTTTATGGGGGACAGGGAGCACAGATACGCAGTATTTT.

This clonotype has just a few counts. The chain carries TRBV29-1 and TRBJ2-5, with 9 bases fitting TRBD1. V trimming: 4 bases; J trimming: 1 base; junction bases outside the gene matches: 7. Germline CDR1 SQVTM, CDR2 ANQGSEA. The length of the CDR3 is 15 residues. The CDR3, as DNA: TGCAGCGTTGTGAGGACAGGGGCGCTCCAAGAGACCCAGTACTTC. Its protein product is CSVVRTGALQETQYF.

This clonotype has a handful of counts. This rearrangement joins TRBV29-1 to TRBJ2-5; 7 bases are shared with TRBD2. Germline CDR1 and CDR2: SQVTM and ANQGSEA. The CDR3 contains 15 residues. V lost 0 bases and J lost 3; bases outside the gene matches: 7. For the CDR3, the DNA is TGCAGCGTTGAAGAGGTTTGGACTAGGGAAGAGACCCAGTACTTC. Translation: CSVEEVWTREETQYF.

The rearrangement joins TRBV3-1 to TRBJ2-3, with 12 bases fitting TRBD2. This CDR3 contains 20 residues. The germline gives CDR1 LGHDT, CDR2 YNNKEL (reference sequence). The V gene end was trimmed by 0 bases and the J gene end by 0 bases; junction bases not matched to a gene: 10. The CDR3 loop is CASSQEKGLAGWTSTDTQYF. In DNA, the CDR3 is TGTGCCAGCAGCCAAGAGAAGGGACTAGCGGGCTGGACTAGCACAGATACGCAGTATTTT.

This clonotype has more than one count but fewer than ten. The V and J genes are TRBV14 and TRBJ2-7; 7 nucleotides match TRBD2. The V gene's germline CDR1 is SGHDN and CDR2 FVKESK. The CDR3 sequence is 14 residues long. J was trimmed by 7 bases and V by 5 bases; bases with no gene match: 11. The CDR3 region has the DNA TGTGCCAGCAGCTACGCCGGAGTAGCGGGTGAGCAGTACTTC. Protein product: CASSYAGVAGEQYF.

This clonotype was observed at least ten times. The chain uses TRBV11-2 and TRBJ2-6; a weak D match, TRBD2 (5 bases). The V and J ends lost 1 base and 1 base respectively, with 14 bases between them. The CDR3 totals 18 residues. Germline V gives CDR1 SGHAT, CDR2 FQNNGV. The CDR3 DNA reads TGTGCCAGCAGCTTAGTCCTAGCTCGGGTGTCTGGGGCCAACGTCCTGACTTTC. Protein: CASSLVLARVSGANVLTF.

Only a few counts were recorded for this clonotype. V is TRBV20-1 and J is TRBJ2-2, with a possible D match to TRBD2 (6 bases). The V end was cut by 6 bases, the J end by 6 bases, with 17 bases between. The CDR3 is 14 residues long. Germline V gives CDR1 DFQATT, CDR2 SNEGSKA (reference sequence). Here the CDR3 DNA reads TGCAGTGCCCGGTGGGCGGGAAGGTCCGGGGAGCTGTTTTTT. This codes for CSARWAGRSGELFF.

The chain is built from TRBV6-1 and TRBJ2-7; D could derive from TRBD1 or TRBD2 (5 bases each). The length of the CDR3 is 14 residues. Trimming stripped 7 bases from V and 3 bases from J, with 16 bases between. Germline-derived CDR1 and CDR2 are MNHNS and SASEGT. In DNA form, the CDR3 reads TGTGCCAGCATTGACGCCGGGGCCAGCTACGAGCAGTACTTC. This sequence encodes CASIDAGASYEQYF.

There are many counts of this clonotype. The rearrangement links TRBV29-1 to TRBJ2-1; 10 bases align to TRBD2. Germline V gives CDR1 SQVTM, CDR2 ANQGSEA. CDR3 size: 14 residues. Losses at the gene ends were 4 bases for V and 7 bases for J; bases not matched to a gene: 7. CDR3 loop: CSVALAGVWNEQFF. The DNA of the CDR3 is TGCAGCGTTGCTCTAGCGGGAGTGTGGAATGAGCAGTTCTTC.

This clonotype was seen more than once but under ten times. This chain joins TRBV6-2 or TRBV6-3 and TRBJ2-3, with D possibly being TRBD2 (6 bases). V lost 2 bases and J lost 0, with 12 bases in between. The germline gives CDR1 MNHEY, CDR2 SVGEGT. This CDR3 has 16 amino acids. The CDR3 protein is CASSYGVGTSTDTQYF. DNA for the CDR3: TGTGCCAGCAGTTACGGCGTGGGGACTAGCACAGATACGCAGTATTTT.

This clonotype was picked up a small number of times. CDR3 coding DNA: TGTGCCAGCAGCTCCCTCGGGGAGGACACTGAAGCTTTCTTT. This encodes CASSSLGEDTEAFF. The chain carries TRBV7-3 and TRBJ1-1; D is ambiguous. Trimming took off 4 bases at V and 3 bases at J, with 12 bases between the two ends. The CDR3 spans 14 residues. In germline, CDR1 is SGHTA, CDR2 FQGTGA.

This clonotype was counted a few times. The J gene is TRBJ2-2, the V gene TRBV12-3 or TRBV12-4; 7 positions agree with TRBD1. The CDR3 extends over 13 amino acids. V gave up 7 bases and J gave up 9 bases; unmatched junction bases: 8. The CDR3 protein is CASTPQGGRELFF. The CDR3, as DNA: TGTGCCAGCACCCCCCAAGGGGGCCGGGAGCTGTTTTTT.

J is TRBJ2-7 and V is TRBV18; a possible D gene is TRBD2 (5 bases). CDR1 and CDR2 from the germline V gene are KGHSH and LQKENI. The CDR3 loop spans 15 amino acids. V lost 6 bases to trimming and J lost 4 bases, with 19 bases between them. The CDR3 DNA follows: TGTGCCAGCTCGATAGGACTTGGAGCGATATACGAGCAGTACTTC. This translates into CASSIGLGAIYEQYF.

This chain joins TRBV9 and TRBJ1-6; D ambiguous. The CDR3 has 12 amino acids. V lost 7 bases and J lost 8, with 10 bases in between. The germline gives CDR1 SGDLS, CDR2 YYNGEE. In DNA, the CDR3 is TGTGCCAGCTCCGACACGGATTCACCCCTCCACTTT. Translation: CASSDTDSPLHF.

This clonotype was picked up a small number of times. The gene calls are TRBV27 and TRBJ2-5, with a weak D call TRBD2 (6 bases). V shed 2 bases and J shed 5 bases, with 21 bases lying between them. The CDR3 runs 17 residues. Germline CDR1 MNHEY, CDR2 SMNVEV (reference sequence). The CDR3 bases are TGTGCCAGCAGTTTACCACAGTCAAGGGGCGCGGGGGAGACCCAGTACTTC. As protein: CASSLPQSRGAGETQYF.

This clonotype has just a few counts. The chain is built from TRBV19 and TRBJ2-3, with D possibly being TRBD1 or TRBD2 (5 bases each). Germline lookup yields CDR1 LNHDA and CDR2 SQIVND (reference sequence). The CDR3 is 15 amino acids. V was pared by 5 bases and J by 4 bases, with 16 bases between. CDR3 in DNA: TGTGCCAGTAGTCTCGGGACGGCGTGGGCAGATACGCAGTATTTT. The encoded protein is CASSLGTAWADTQYF.

This clonotype was seen at least ten times. V is TRBV11-2 and J is TRBJ2-5; 8 nucleotides agree with TRBD2. The CDR3 runs 18 residues. Germline CDR1 is SGHAT and CDR2 is FQNNGV. Unmatched junction bases numbered 17, after V lost 1 base and J lost 7 bases. The DNA of the CDR3 is TGTGCCAGCAGCTTAGGCGGGGCTTTAGCGGGGTCCCCCGGGACCCAGTACTTC. This codes for CASSLGGALAGSPGTQYF.

V gene TRBV29-1 combines with J gene TRBJ1-1, with 10 bases matching TRBD1. This CDR3 spans 14 amino acids. Germline values: CDR1 SQVTM, CDR2 ANQGSEA. J gave up 5 bases and V 0 bases, and 3 bases lay outside the gene matches. Written as DNA, the CDR3 is TGCAGCGTTGAAGATGGACAGGGGGTGACTGAAGCTTTCTTT. The encoded protein is CSVEDGQGVTEAFF. Based on the CDR3 plus reference TRBV29-1 and TRBJ1-1, the full variable domain is SAVISQKPSRDICQRGTSLTIQCQVDSQVTMMFWYRQQPGQSLTLIATANQGSEATYESGFVIDKFPISRPNLTFSTLTVSNMSPEDSSIYLCSVEDGQGVTEAFFGQGTRLTVV.

This clonotype turned up a few times. The chain employs TRBV10-3 and TRBJ2-3; 8 nucleotides agree with TRBD2. Trimming took 6 bases from V and 2 from J; bases not matched to a gene: 10. Germline loops: CDR1 ENHRY, CDR2 SYGVKD. This CDR3 is built from 16 residues. The DNA of the CDR3 is TGTGCCATCAGGCTGGGGGCTAGCGGGTCCACAGATACGCAGTATTTT. Protein: CAIRLGASGSTDTQYF.

This clonotype was seen only a few times. This chain links TRBV12-3 or TRBV12-4 with TRBJ2-7; TRBD2 matches 8 bases. Trimming cost V 6 bases and J 2 bases; bases outside gene matches: 9. This CDR3 comprises 15 residues. CDR3 protein: CASSPTAGGAYEQYF. CDR3 coding DNA: TGTGCCAGCAGCCCAACGGCGGGAGGAGCCTACGAGCAGTACTTC.